Sequencing of this T cell receptor beta chain was carried out in a study of blood T cell repertoires in COVID-19. The overall study: Samples taken during acute and convalescent COVID-19 were collected in the United States, Italy and Spain. PBMCs, B-cell-depleted T cells, or T cells provided the cDNA or gDNA that made up the material.

Per the study methods: Nucleated cell number was recorded as an estimate derived from reference gene primer amplification. Clones were sequenced by immunoSEQ multiplex PCR, and TCRdb holds only the in-frame ones, with some missing. V and J calls and clone size follow that table, whereas D and trimming were derived from the DNA. The table lists 130,000 or so clones, 88% of them singletons. Germline CDR1 is LNHDA and CDR2 is SQIVND (reference sequence). V lost 5 bases and J lost 8; bases outside the gene matches: 14. The CDR3 length is 17 residues. Specimen: peripheral blood. The chain links TRBV19 to TRBJ2-3; 12 nucleotides line up with TRBD2. The TCR comes from a human donor in a cohort sampled during active COVID-19. The CDR3 DNA follows: TGTGCCAGTAGTGCCCGAAATCTAGCGGGAGGGCCTGGTACGCAGTATTTT. As protein: CASSARNLAGGPGTQYF.